The T cell receptor beta chain described here comes from a study of vaccination effects on CD4 cells after COVID-19. Peptide-pool stimulation followed by sequencing identified expanded antigen-specific CD4+ clonotypes in the ViraFEST assay. Following culture for 9 to 11 days, CD4+ T cells were isolated. Nobody among the vaccine recipients had prior SARS-CoV-2 infection (nucleocapsid antibodies were negative). Half the medium was replaced with IL-2 medium on days 3 and 7. Some clones are missing from TCRdb's copy, which holds only in-frame ones; the method was immunoSEQ multiplex PCR. The sample shows just under 45,000 clones, around 78% of them seen only once. Note on this clone: The antigen is not known.

The material sequenced was CD4+ T cells from PBMCs cultured with SARS-CoV-2 spike peptides, taken before COVID-19 vaccination. The clonotype was recovered from a human donor who received a COVID-19 vaccine.

The CDR3: CASSLLSGSYGYTF. The CDR3 coding sequence is TGCGCCAGCAGCTTGTTGTCAGGGAGCTATGGCTACACCTTC. The chain employs TRBV5-1 and TRBJ1-2; D perhaps matches TRBD1 (5 bases). From germline, CDR1 is SGHRS and CDR2 YFSETQ. V lost 1 base and J 4 bases, leaving 11 bases between the germline ends. The CDR3 is made up of 14 amino acids.